One and the same sample provided the 18 T cell receptor beta chains below, sequenced in a study of T cell responses to AZD1222 COVID-19 vaccine. Using immunoSEQ multiplex PCR, the repertoire was profiled, and TCRdb retains in-frame clones only, with some absent. The sample has 200,000 or so clones; 94% are singletons. The sequences come from peripheral blood, collected on day 0 of AZD1222 vaccination. The receptors derive from an adult in good health.

The V call is TRBV11-2, the J call TRBJ1-4, with 7 bases fitting TRBD1. J lost 10 bases, V lost 3 bases, and 11 bases had no gene match. Germline V lookup: CDR1 SGHAT, CDR2 FQNNGV. The CDR3 runs to 15 residues. DNA for the CDR3: TGTGCCAGCAGCTTGGCCTCCGGACAGGTGGGAAAACTGTTTTTT. Translation gives CASSLASGQVGKLFF.

This clone was picked up a small number of times. CDR3 coding DNA: TGTGCCAGCAGCCTAATGGTCGGGGTCACAGATACGCAGTATTTT. Amino acids: CASSLMVGVTDTQYF. The rearrangement joins TRBV7-6 to TRBJ2-3; tentatively, D is TRBD2 (5 bases). Germline values: CDR1 SGHVS, CDR2 FNYEAQ. CDR3 length equals 15 residues. V lost 5 bases and J lost 2, with 14 bases in between.

The rearrangement links TRBV11-2 to TRBJ2-6; D not resolved. Germline CDR1 reads SGHAT; CDR2 reads FQNNGV. The V end was cut by 5 bases, the J end by 2 bases, with 19 bases between. The CDR3 consists of 18 residues. CDR3 nucleotides: TGTGCCAGCAGCCTGCTGTGGCAAATCTCAGCTGGGGCCAACGTCCTGACTTTC. It translates to CASSLLWQISAGANVLTF.

The chain uses TRBV2 and TRBJ1-1; possibly TRBD1 for D (6 bases). This CDR3 has 13 residues. V lost 6 bases and J 0 bases, leaving 8 bases between the germline ends. Per the germline V gene, CDR1 is SNHLY and CDR2 is FYNNEI. This CDR3 reads CASSTGLNTEAFF. In DNA form, the CDR3 reads TGTGCCAGCAGCACAGGGCTGAACACTGAAGCTTTCTTT.

The chain is built from TRBV6-2 or TRBV6-3 and TRBJ2-5, with unresolved D. The CDR3 sequence is 18 residues long. The germline V gene encodes CDR1 MNHEY and CDR2 SVGEGT. Trimming shortened V by 2 bases and J by 1 base, and 20 bases separated the two germline ends. CDR3 amino acids: CASSYLSPRTEPQETQYF. CDR3 coding DNA: TGTGCCAGCAGTTACCTATCCCCGAGAACAGAGCCCCAAGAGACCCAGTACTTC.

The chain is built from TRBV5-1 and TRBJ2-7, with a tentative D call TRBD1 (5 bases). This CDR3 is 12 amino acids long. From germline, CDR1 is SGHRS and CDR2 YFSETQ. With 3 bases removed from V and 7 bases from J, the gap between germline ends came to 11 bases. Here the CDR3 DNA reads TGCGCCAGCAGCTCGCTTACAGGTGAGCAGTACTTC. Protein product: CASSSLTGEQYF.

The J gene is TRBJ2-7, the V gene TRBV28; D ambiguous. Germline lookup yields CDR1 MDHEN and CDR2 SYDVKM. V lost 6 bases and J 2 bases, leaving 14 bases between the germline ends. The CDR3 consists of 14 residues. CDR3 region: CASSPARSPYEQYF. CDR3 coding DNA: TGTGCCAGCAGCCCAGCCAGGTCTCCCTACGAGCAGTACTTC.

The V and J genes are TRBV13 and TRBJ2-2, with D possibly TRBD2 on 6 matching bases. The CDR3 is 15 amino acids. CDR1 is PRHDT, CDR2 FYEKMQ, per germline (reference sequence). The V end was cut by 4 bases, the J end by 2 bases, with 11 bases between. DNA for the CDR3: TGTGCCAGCAGCTCCCGGGGGATTAACACCGGGGAGCTGTTTTTT. As protein: CASSSRGINTGELFF.

This clone occurred once. The V gene is TRBV9, the J gene TRBJ2-3; D may match TRBD1 or TRBD2 (5 bases each). In germline, CDR1 is SGDLS, CDR2 YYNGEE. This CDR3 has 17 amino acids. Between the trimmed V and J ends, which lost 0 bases and 0 bases, there was a span of 14 bases. The CDR3 reads CASSVGKSGPSTDTQYF. As DNA, the CDR3 is TGTGCCAGCAGCGTAGGAAAATCGGGGCCCAGCACAGATACGCAGTATTTT.

The chain carries TRBV2 and TRBJ2-1; weak D call: TRBD2 (5 bases). The CDR3 has 15 residues. V lost 4 bases, J lost 4 bases, and 14 bases lay in between. CDR1 is SNHLY and CDR2 is FYNNEI in the germline V gene. The CDR3 loop reads CASSVRRSGYNEQFF. The CDR3 DNA reads as TGTGCCAGCAGTGTTAGGAGGTCGGGGTACAATGAGCAGTTCTTC.

The V and J genes are TRBV9 and TRBJ1-1; TRBD1 matches at 7 bases. Germline V lookup: CDR1 SGDLS, CDR2 YYNGEE. This CDR3 region has 14 residues. The V segment lost 3 bases and the J segment 2 bases; nucleotides outside the gene matches: 4. CDR3 nucleotides: TGTGCCAGCAGCGCATGGGACAGTAACACTGAAGCTTTCTTT. It yields the protein CASSAWDSNTEAFF.

The chain joins TRBV15 to TRBJ1-2, with D perhaps TRBD1 (5 bases). The CDR3 is 15 residues long. Germline V gene data show CDR1 as LNHNV and CDR2 as YYDKDF (reference sequence). V was cut by 0 bases and J by 3 bases, with 11 bases left in between. The CDR3 region has the DNA TGTGCCACCAGCAGAGACGGGGCCCCTGACTATGGCTACACCTTC. It translates to CATSRDGAPDYGYTF.

J is TRBJ2-2 and V is TRBV7-3; 11 nucleotides agree with TRBD2. The V and J ends lost 0 bases and 4 bases, in that order; junction bases with no gene match: 4. This CDR3 region has 17 residues. Germline V gene data show CDR1 as SGHTA and CDR2 as FQGTGA. CDR3 in DNA: TGTGCCAGCAGCTTAACAGGACTAGCGGGTGCCACCGGGGAGCTGTTTTTT. The encoded protein is CASSLTGLAGATGELFF. The whole variable domain, remainder taken from reference TRBV7-3 and TRBJ2-2, is GAGVSQTPSNKVTEKGKYVELRCDPISGHTALYWYRQSLGQGPEFLIYFQGTGAADDSGLPNDRFFAVRPEGSVSTLKIQRTERGDSAVYLCASSLTGLAGATGELFFGEGSRLTVL.

The chain couples TRBV2 to TRBJ2-1, with D unresolved. CDR1 and CDR2 (germline): SNHLY, FYNNEI. Trimming pared 6 bases from V and 6 bases from J, leaving 6 bases between. The CDR3 runs to 11 residues. CDR3 sequence (DNA): TGTGCCAGCAGGGGTTCCAATGAGCAGTTCTTC. Its translation is CASRGSNEQFF.

The chain employs TRBV10-2 and TRBJ1-1; D not resolved. The CDR3 consists of 14 residues. CDR1 is WSHSY and CDR2 is SAAADI in the germline V gene. V lost 0 bases and J 4 bases, leaving 9 bases between the germline ends. In DNA, the CDR3 is TGCGCCAGCAGTGAGTCGGGTAGAGGCACTGAAGCTTTCTTT. This translates into CASSESGRGTEAFF.

The V call is TRBV28, the J call TRBJ2-7; D is perhaps TRBD2 (6 bases). The length of the CDR3 is 13 residues. Per the germline V gene, CDR1 is MDHEN and CDR2 is SYDVKM. V lost 6 bases and J lost 2, with 11 bases in between. Here the CDR3 DNA reads TGTGCCAGCAGACGGGACTCCCCCTACGAGCAGTACTTC. Translated: CASRRDSPYEQYF.

The chain couples TRBV6-6 to TRBJ2-5; tentatively, D is TRBD1 (6 bases). The CDR3 contains 14 residues. The germline CDR1 and CDR2 sequences are MNHNY and SVGAGI (reference sequence). V gave up 4 bases and J gave up 4 bases, with 13 bases separating them. This chain's CDR3 is CASSFLSRGETQYF. The CDR3 DNA is TGTGCCAGCAGTTTTCTGTCCAGGGGAGAGACCCAGTACTTC.

There are a few counts of this clone. This rearrangement joins TRBV19 to TRBJ2-1, with D hard to call. V dropped 3 bases and J dropped 8 bases, with 14 bases sitting between them. Germline V gene lookup returns CDR1 LNHDA and CDR2 SQIVND (reference sequence). CDR3 size: 14 residues. The CDR3 nucleotides read TGTGCCAGTAGTATCGATTTAAGGGCGCATGAGCAGTTCTTC. This codes for CASSIDLRAHEQFF.